A few counts support the clone carrying this T cell receptor beta chain. These data come from a study of T-cell memory formation after mild COVID-19. The overall study: Across donors, TCR clusters were largely donor specific.

The CDR3 consists of 14 residues. Germline V lookup: CDR1 SGHKS, CDR2 YYEKEE (reference sequence). Trimming removed 0 bases from V and 5 bases from J, with 11 bases in between. One entry per CDR3 protein results from TCRdb running MiXCR on the 5' RACE reads. The sample has approximately 340,000 distinct CDR3 sequences, 15% to 20% seen once. This TCR derives from a man aged 18 to 29 who had mild COVID-19 (a few samples of this study predate the infection). Cell type and time point are not known. The chain combines TRBV5-5 with TRBJ1-1, with D possibly matching TRBD1 (6 bases). The sample comprised PBMCs or a T cell subset sorted from them (not recorded which). As DNA, the CDR3 is TGTGCCAGCAGCTTGGAGAGGGGGTTGACTGAAGCTTTCTTT. This encodes CASSLERGLTEAFF.